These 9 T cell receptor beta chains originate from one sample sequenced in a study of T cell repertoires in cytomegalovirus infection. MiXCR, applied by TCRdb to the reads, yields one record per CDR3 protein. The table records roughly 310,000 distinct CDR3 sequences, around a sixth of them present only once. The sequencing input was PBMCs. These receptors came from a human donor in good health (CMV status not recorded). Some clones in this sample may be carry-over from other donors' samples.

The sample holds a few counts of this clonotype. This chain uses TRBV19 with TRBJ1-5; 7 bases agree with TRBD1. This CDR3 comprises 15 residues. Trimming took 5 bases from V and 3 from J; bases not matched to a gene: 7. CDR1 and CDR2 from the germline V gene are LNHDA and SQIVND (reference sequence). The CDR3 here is CASSPDRVDNQPQHF. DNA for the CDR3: TGTGCCAGTAGTCCCGACAGGGTCGACAATCAGCCCCAGCATTTT.

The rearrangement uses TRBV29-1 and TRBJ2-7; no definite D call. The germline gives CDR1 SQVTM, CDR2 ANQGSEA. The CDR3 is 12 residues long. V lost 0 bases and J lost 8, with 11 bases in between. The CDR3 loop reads CSVEEYGFQQYF. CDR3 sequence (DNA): TGCAGCGTTGAAGAGTATGGATTTCAGCAGTACTTC.

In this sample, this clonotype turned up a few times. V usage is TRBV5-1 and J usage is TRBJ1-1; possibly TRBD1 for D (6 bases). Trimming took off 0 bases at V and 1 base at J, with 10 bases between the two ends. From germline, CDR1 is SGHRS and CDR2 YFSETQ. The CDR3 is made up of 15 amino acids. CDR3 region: CASSLGRTANTEAFF. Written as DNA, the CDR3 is TGCGCCAGCAGCTTGGGCCGGACAGCGAACACTGAAGCTTTCTTT.

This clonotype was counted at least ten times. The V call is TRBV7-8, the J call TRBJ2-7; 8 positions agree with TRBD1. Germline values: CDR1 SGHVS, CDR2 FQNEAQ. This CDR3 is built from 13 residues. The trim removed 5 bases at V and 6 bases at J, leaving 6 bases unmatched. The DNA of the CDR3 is TGTGCCAGCAGCCGGGACAGGAGGGCCGAGCAGTACTTC. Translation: CASSRDRRAEQYF.

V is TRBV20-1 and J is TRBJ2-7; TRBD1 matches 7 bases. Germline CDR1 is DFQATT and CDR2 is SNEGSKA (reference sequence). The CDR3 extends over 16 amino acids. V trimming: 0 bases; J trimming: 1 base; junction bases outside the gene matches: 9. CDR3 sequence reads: CSARDVAGQDSYEQYF. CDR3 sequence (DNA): TGCAGTGCTAGAGATGTAGCAGGACAGGATTCCTACGAGCAGTACTTC.

The CDR3 loop reads CASSQGPEGTDTQYF. CDR3 DNA: TGTGCCAGCAGCCAAGGTCCCGAAGGGACAGATACGCAGTATTTT. This chain links TRBV14 with TRBJ2-3; D not resolved. This CDR3 contains 15 residues. Trimming removed 1 base at V and 3 bases at J, with 11 bases between. Germline values: CDR1 SGHDN, CDR2 FVKESK.

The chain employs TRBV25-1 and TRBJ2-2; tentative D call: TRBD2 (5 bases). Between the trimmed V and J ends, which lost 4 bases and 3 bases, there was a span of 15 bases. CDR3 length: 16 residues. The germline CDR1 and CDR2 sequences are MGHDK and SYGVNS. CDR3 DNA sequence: TGTGCCAGCAGTGGGGGAGATGGTTCTGACACCGGGGAGCTGTTTTTT. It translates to CASSGGDGSDTGELFF.

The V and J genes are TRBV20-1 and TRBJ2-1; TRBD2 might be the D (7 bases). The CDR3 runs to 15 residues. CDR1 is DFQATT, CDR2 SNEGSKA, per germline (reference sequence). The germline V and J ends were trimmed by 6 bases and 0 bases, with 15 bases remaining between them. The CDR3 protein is CSAPREDSSYNEQFF. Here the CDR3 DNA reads TGCAGTGCCCCCCGGGAGGACAGCTCCTACAATGAGCAGTTCTTC.

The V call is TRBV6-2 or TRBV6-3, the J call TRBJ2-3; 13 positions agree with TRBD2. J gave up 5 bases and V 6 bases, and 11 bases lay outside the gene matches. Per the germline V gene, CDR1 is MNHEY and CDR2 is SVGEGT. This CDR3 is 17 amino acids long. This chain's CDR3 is CASRPVPLAGGRDTQYF. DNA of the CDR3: TGTGCCAGCAGACCCGTCCCACTAGCGGGGGGGCGAGATACGCAGTATTTT.